The sequence of this T cell receptor beta chain was determined in a study of graft-versus-host responses after intestinal transplantation. The V gene lost 0 bases and the J gene lost 4 bases, with 13 bases spanning the gap. The CDR3 sequence is 16 residues long. CDR1 MNHNY and CDR2 SVGAGI come from the germline V gene (reference sequence). Concerning this clone: Antigen unknown.

Only in-frame clones appear in the TCRdb table, and some are missing; sequencing was by immunoSEQ multiplex PCR. The table shows more than 85,000 clones, with 85% to 95% occurring only once. Whole-study findings and limits: With peak circulating GvH clone levels came an association with early post-transplant HvG declines.

V and J are TRBV6-6 and TRBJ1-3; D remains unclear. This TCR derives from a human donor who received an intestinal transplant. The material sequenced was unstimulated CD8+ T cells sorted from spleen or lymph node cells, taken before intestinal transplant. In DNA, the CDR3 is TGTGCCAGCAGTTACTCGAGGGTCCGTGGAGGAAACACCATATATTTT. This encodes CASSYSRVRGGNTIYF.